Following are 9 T cell receptor beta chains from one sample sequenced in a study of cytomegalovirus exposure and HLA in healthy donors. The PCR contained 60 Vbeta and 13 Jbeta primers. Clones were read by immunoSEQ multiplex PCR, and TCRdb kept only the in-frame ones, dropping some. Here the sample spans about 140,000 clones, about 80% being singletons. Sequencing was performed on PBMCs. The receptor source for this set is a woman between 40 and 55 years old in good health and CMV-seronegative.

This chain uses TRBV28 with TRBJ1-3, with D perhaps TRBD1 (5 bases). Trimming stripped 2 bases from V and 7 bases from J, with 21 bases between. CDR3 size: 17 residues. CDR1 and CDR2 (germline): MDHEN, SYDVKM. The CDR3 nucleotides are TGTGCCAGCAGTTTAAGCACTCGACAGCCCGTTGGGAACACCATATATTTT. Protein sequence: CASSLSTRQPVGNTIYF. Full variable domain (rest looked up from reference TRBV28 and TRBJ1-3): DVKVTQSSRYLVKRTGEKVFLECVQDMDHENMFWYRQDPGLGLRLIYFSYDVKMKEKGDIPEGYSVSREKKERFSLILESASTNQTSMYLCASSLSTRQPVGNTIYFGEGSWLTVV.

The sample holds one count of this clone. V and J are TRBV9 and TRBJ2-1; weak D call: TRBD1 (5 bases). This CDR3 contains 12 residues. The germline CDR1 and CDR2 sequences are SGDLS and YYNGEE. V was cut by 0 bases and J by 9 bases, with 7 bases left in between. CDR3 coding DNA: TGTGCCAGCAGCGTAGAAGGGGTTGAGCAGTTCTTC. Its protein product is CASSVEGVEQFF. The complete variable domain, with remaining parts taken from reference TRBV9 and TRBJ2-1, reads DSGVTQTPKHLITATGQRVTLRCSPRSGDLSVYWYQQSLDQGLQFLIQYYNGEERAKGNILERFSAQQFPDLHSELNLSSLELGDSALYFCASSVEGVEQFFGPGTRLTVL.

V and J are TRBV28 and TRBJ1-3, with TRBD1 matching over 7 bases. The V segment lost 8 bases and the J segment 2 bases; nucleotides outside the gene matches: 3. CDR3 length: 13 amino acids. Looked up from germline, CDR1 is MDHEN and CDR2 is SYDVKM. In nucleotides, the CDR3 is TGTGCCAGCTTCAGGGGGGCTGGAAACACCATATATTTT. It encodes CASFRGAGNTIYF.

The chain carries TRBV28 and TRBJ1-5; the D gene is possibly TRBD1 (5 bases). CDR1 and CDR2 from the germline V gene are MDHEN and SYDVKM. The CDR3 is made up of 13 amino acids. Deletions cut 2 bases from V and 6 bases from J, with 8 bases between. The CDR3 bases are TGTGCCAGCAGTTTAGGGGGGTTTCAGCCCCAGCATTTT. Translating gives CASSLGGFQPQHF.

The J gene is TRBJ1-1, the V gene TRBV15, with no clear D. V shed 0 bases and J shed 1 base, with 12 bases lying between them. The CDR3 runs to 16 residues. Germline loops: CDR1 LNHNV, CDR2 YYDKDF (reference sequence). CDR3 region: CATSRDRGGWNTEAFF. CDR3 bases: TGTGCCACCAGCAGAGATCGGGGAGGGTGGAACACTGAAGCTTTCTTT.

CDR3 amino acids: CASSFPLSGTEQFF. CDR3 DNA sequence: TGCGCCAGCAGCTTCCCATTGAGCGGGACCGAGCAGTTCTTC. The chain combines TRBV5-1 with TRBJ2-1; 7 nucleotides match TRBD2. In germline, CDR1 is SGHRS, CDR2 YFSETQ. With 2 bases clipped from V and 10 bases from J, the junction kept 9 bases outside the gene matches. The CDR3 contains 14 residues.

The genes are TRBV2 and TRBJ1-1; TRBD1 matches 11 bases. The CDR3 has 20 residues. The germline gives CDR1 SNHLY, CDR2 FYNNEI. The V gene end was trimmed by 4 bases and the J gene end by 3 bases; junction bases not matched to a gene: 19. As DNA, the CDR3 is TGTGCCAGCAGTGCCCCCCTGCCGGGACAGGGGGTCAAATGGGACACTGAAGCTTTCTTT. Protein: CASSAPLPGQGVKWDTEAFF.

This clone appeared once. The chain combines TRBV28 with TRBJ2-7; 9 bases align to TRBD1. The germline V gene has CDR1 MDHEN and CDR2 SYDVKM. V dropped 5 bases and J dropped 13; count of bases not matched to a gene: 9. The CDR3 is 12 residues long. This CDR3 is CASSQWTGDRYF. In nucleotides, the CDR3 is TGTGCCAGCAGTCAGTGGACAGGGGATAGATACTTC.

The rearrangement joins TRBV6-5 to TRBJ1-2; the D gene is possibly TRBD1 (6 bases). CDR3 length: 15 residues. Trimming shortened V by 5 bases and J by 4 bases, and 17 bases separated the two germline ends. Germline CDR1 MNHEY, CDR2 SVGAGI. The CDR3 bases are TGTGCCAGCAGTCAAGGGGGGGTCCCTACCTATGGCTACACCTTC. It codes for CASSQGGVPTYGYTF.